The 10 T cell receptor beta chains below come from one sample, sequenced in a study of regulatory T cells in long-lasting Graves disease. According to the study, TCR beta libraries were built with iRepertoire HTBI primers and CDR3-region Arm-PCR. TCRdb called the multiplex PCR reads again in MiXCR, with one record for every CDR3 protein. The sample lists 350,000 to 450,000 distinct CDR3 sequences, about 15% occurring once. Time point meaning: newly diagnosed GD, antithyroid drugs for less than 3 months. Making the TCR library involved RNA that had been extracted from PBMCs. The sample was also reused in another study, on T cells in Graves' hyperthyroidism and ophthalmopathy.

This material consisted of peripheral blood mononuclear cells (PBMCs), taken at new diagnosis, from a patient treated with antithyroid drugs. These receptors came from a woman in her thirties with Graves disease.

There are many counts of this clonotype. The rearrangement uses TRBV11-1 and TRBJ2-5; 9 nucleotides align to TRBD1. In germline, CDR1 is SGHAT, CDR2 FQDESV (reference sequence). V lost 5 bases and J lost 4; bases outside the gene matches: 8. The CDR3 loop spans 15 amino acids. CDR3 sequence (DNA): TGTGCCAGCAGCATGGGAACAGGGGGCCGAGAGACCCAGTACTTC. This gives the protein CASSMGTGGRETQYF.

The sample holds many counts of this clonotype. V and J are TRBV5-1 and TRBJ1-1; 9 nucleotides align to TRBD1. CDR1 and CDR2 from the germline V gene are SGHRS and YFSETQ. The CDR3 contains 14 residues. Trimming took 0 bases from V and 11 from J; bases not matched to a gene: 8. CDR3 coding DNA: TGCGCCAGCAGCTTGGTGGTGTGGACAGGGGTCGCTTTCTTT. It is translated as CASSLVVWTGVAFF.

This clonotype occurred a few times. The rearrangement links TRBV29-1 to TRBJ1-4; possible D gene TRBD1, 5 bases. V was trimmed by 5 bases and J by 8 bases, leaving 12 bases between them. The CDR3 is 12 residues long. Germline loops: CDR1 SQVTM, CDR2 ANQGSEA. CDR3 coding DNA: TGCAGCGTTCCGGGACTTGGCGAAAAACTGTTTTTT. This sequence encodes CSVPGLGEKLFF.

This clonotype was observed a few times. A read error may produce the germline difference seen at one junction end. The genes are TRBV6-5 and TRBJ1-2; TRBD1 might be the D (5 bases). The CDR3 is made up of 14 amino acids. Germline V gene sequence: CDR1 MNHEY, CDR2 SVGAGI. The CDR3: CAGSYRGVRYGYTF. CDR3 in DNA: TGTGCCGGCAGTTACCGAGGGGTCCGCTATGGCTACACCTTC.

This clonotype was seen ten or more times. This chain joins TRBV2 and TRBJ1-2; 9 nucleotides agree with TRBD1. J gave up 5 bases and V 7 bases, and 11 bases lay outside the gene matches. The CDR3 runs to 15 residues. Germline V gene sequence: CDR1 SNHLY, CDR2 FYNNEI. CDR3 nucleotide sequence: TGTGCCAGCAAACCTGGACAGGGGAAGCTTTATGGCTACACCTTC. Translated, it gives CASKPGQGKLYGYTF.

In this sample, this clonotype turned up many times. The chain links TRBV6-1 to TRBJ1-5; maybe TRBD1 (6 bases). The CDR3 extends over 17 amino acids. The V end was cut by 2 bases, the J end by 2 bases, with 16 bases between. Germline V lookup: CDR1 MNHNS, CDR2 SASEGT. CDR3 sequence (DNA): TGTGCCAGCAGTGAACGACAGGTGATGAACGGCAATCAGCCCCAGCATTTT. This sequence encodes CASSERQVMNGNQPQHF.

This clonotype was recorded many times. The rearrangement uses TRBV10-3 and TRBJ1-1, with D perhaps matching TRBD1 (6 bases). V lost 6 bases to trimming and J lost 0 bases, with 11 bases between them. The CDR3 has 14 residues. The germline CDR1 and CDR2 sequences are ENHRY and SYGVKD. The CDR3 coding sequence is TGTGCCATCAGGACTACAGGGCTGAACACTGAAGCTTTCTTT. Translation gives CAIRTTGLNTEAFF.

This clonotype was picked up many times. V is TRBV3-1 and J is TRBJ1-1; D gene ambiguous. Trimming pared 0 bases from V and 4 bases from J, leaving 15 bases between. CDR3 length: 16 amino acids. The germline CDR1 and CDR2 sequences are LGHDT and YNNKEL (reference sequence). CDR3 nucleotides: TGTGCCAGCAGCCAAGAAGTTAAAACACCTATCACTGAAGCTTTCTTT. Encoded protein: CASSQEVKTPITEAFF. Looking up the rest from reference TRBV3-1 and TRBJ1-1 gives the full variable domain: DTAVSQTPKYLVTQMGNDKSIKCEQNLGHDTMYWYKQDSKKFLKIMFSYNNKELIINETVPNRFSPKSPDKAHLNLHINSLELGDSAVYFCASSQEVKTPITEAFFGQGTRLTVV.

Ten or more counts support this clonotype. V gene TRBV3-1 combines with J gene TRBJ2-7, with 7 nucleotides matching TRBD2. Germline trimming cut 7 bases from V and 6 bases from J; bases unmatched to any gene: 18. In germline, CDR1 is LGHDT, CDR2 YNNKEL (reference sequence). This CDR3 has 16 amino acids. CDR3 sequence: CASTLRDAGALGEQYF. The CDR3 DNA reads TGTGCCAGCACCCTGAGGGACGCGGGAGCGCTGGGCGAGCAGTACTTC.

This clonotype was observed many times. The V gene is TRBV11-3, the J gene TRBJ2-3; D not certain. V shed 1 base and J shed 6 bases, with 17 bases lying between them. CDR3 length: 16 residues. The V gene's germline CDR1 is SGHNT and CDR2 YENEEA. The CDR3, as DNA: TGTGCCAGCAGCTTAGGGGTTCTTCCGGGTACGGATACGCAGTATTTT. It encodes CASSLGVLPGTDTQYF.